Listed here are 7 T cell receptor beta chains from one sample, sequenced in a study of shared clonotypes between healthy human individuals. Profiling relied on immunoSEQ multiplex PCR, and the TCRdb table lists in-frame clones only, not all of them. The table lists over a million clones, about 96% of them singletons, with more than 0.9% in the top ten. The source material was naive CD4+ T cells sorted from blood. The subset is: CD45RA+ positively selected. Receptor source: a man aged 25-45 years in good health.

The V and J genes are TRBV10-1 and TRBJ1-1; 9 nucleotides line up with TRBD1. The CDR3 length is 15 residues. The ends lost 5 bases at V and 1 base at J; junction bases unmatched: 5. CDR1 is WNHNN, CDR2 SYGVQD, per germline (reference sequence). CDR3 sequence reads: CASSSGQGANTEAFF. For the CDR3, the DNA is TGCGCCAGCAGTTCGGGACAGGGAGCGAACACTGAAGCTTTCTTT.

The V and J genes are TRBV5-1 and TRBJ2-7, with no clear D. V lost 0 bases to trimming and J lost 6 bases, with 16 bases between them. This CDR3 contains 15 residues. From germline, CDR1 is SGHRS and CDR2 YFSETQ. CDR3 loop: CASSLDLSALGEQYF. CDR3 sequence (DNA): TGCGCCAGCAGCTTGGATCTCAGCGCCCTTGGCGAGCAGTACTTC.

This clone has only one observation. The rearrangement uses TRBV5-8 and TRBJ2-4; tentative D call: TRBD1 (6 bases). The V gene lost 0 bases and the J gene lost 7 bases, with 8 bases spanning the gap. The CDR3 is 13 residues long. Per germline, CDR1 SGHTS and CDR2 YDEGEE. This chain's CDR3 is CASSLGGPNIQYF. CDR3 DNA sequence: TGTGCCAGCAGCTTGGGGGGGCCCAACATTCAGTACTTC. The whole variable domain, filled in from reference TRBV5-8 and TRBJ2-4, reads EAGVTQSPTHLIKTRGQQATLRCSPISGHTSVYWYQQALGLGLQFLLWYDEGEERNRGNFPPRFSGRQFPNYSSELNVNALELEDSALYLCASSLGGPNIQYFGAGTRLSVL.

This chain connects TRBV4-1 to TRBJ2-2; D perhaps matches TRBD2 (5 bases). The CDR3 totals 16 residues. V was trimmed by 0 bases and J by 4 bases, leaving 12 bases between them. Germline V gene data show CDR1 as MGHRA and CDR2 as YSYEKL. This chain's CDR3 is CASSQDQRLVTGELFF. CDR3 bases: TGCGCCAGCAGCCAAGACCAGCGGCTGGTCACCGGGGAGCTGTTTTTT.

This chain links TRBV10-1 with TRBJ1-1, with D maybe TRBD1 (5 bases). V was trimmed by 5 bases and J by 5 bases, leaving 15 bases between them. Germline lookup yields CDR1 WNHNN and CDR2 SYGVQD (reference sequence). This CDR3 contains 14 residues. The CDR3 DNA reads TGCGCCAGCAGTAAGAAATCAGGGACGACTGAAGCTTTCTTT. Encoded protein: CASSKKSGTTEAFF.

This chain connects TRBV6-1 to TRBJ2-7; no clear D gene. V was shortened by 2 bases and J by 3 bases, with 14 bases between the two germline ends. This CDR3 spans 15 amino acids. Germline V gives CDR1 MNHNS, CDR2 SASEGT. The CDR3 reads CASSEIVAAYYEQYF. CDR3 sequence (DNA): TGTGCCAGCAGTGAAATTGTGGCAGCCTACTACGAGCAGTACTTC.

The gene calls are TRBV2 and TRBJ2-2, with 7 bases fitting TRBD2. J gave up 7 bases and V 10 bases, and 3 bases lay outside the gene matches. The CDR3 contains 11 residues. Germline-derived CDR1 and CDR2 are SNHLY and FYNNEI. The CDR3 DNA sequence: TGTGCCACACGGGGGGACGGGGAGCTGTTTTTT. Encoded protein: CATRGDGELFF.